The clone carrying this TCR beta chain showed up just once. Its antigen is unidentified. The survey-level immunoSEQ assay was used. Authors' analysis steps: Lowest detectable productive clonotype frequency was 2.59 x 10-5. The repertoire was sequenced with immunoSEQ multiplex PCR; TCRdb's copy has only in-frame clones and lacks some. V and J calls plus clone size are reproduced from that table; the DNA served to infer D and trimming. Altogether about 30,000 clones are present, nearly 90% being singletons, with the ten largest covering 3.4%. The data stem from a study of STAT5B mutations in CD4+ large granular lymphocyte leukemia. This CDR3 contains 14 residues. Germline CDR1 and CDR2: LNHDA and SQIVND (reference sequence). Germline trimming cut 4 bases from V and 6 bases from J; bases unmatched to any gene: 5. General study findings and limits: Main leukemic clonotypes were patient-specific, but under 30% appeared at low frequency elsewhere. Top patient clones used TRBV06 genes more often: 8/27 versus 2/35 in controls.

This sequence joins TRBV19 and TRBJ2-1; 8 bases line up with TRBD1. The sample comprised CD4+ T cells from blood buffy coats. The sequence derives from a human donor in good health. Here the CDR3 DNA reads TGTGCCAGTAGTAGAGGACAGGGCTCCAATGAGCAGTTCTTC. This gives the protein CASSRGQGSNEQFF.